This TCR beta chain derives from a study of shared clonotypes between healthy human individuals. Study-level points and caveats: The four-donor shared clonotypes exceeded non-shared clonotypes in generation probability, with non-shared ones scoring lower.

Here immunoSEQ multiplex PCR was the method, and the copy in TCRdb shows in-frame clones only, minus some. The data show 150,000 to 200,000 clones, approximately 70% seen once. As concerns this clone: The target antigen is unknown.

The sample consisted of memory CD4+ T cells sorted from blood. Subset reported: CD45RA-negative fraction. This sequence was found in a man aged 30 to 45 in good health.

DNA for the CDR3: TGTGCCAGCAGCTCACGCGGCGGCACTGAAGCTTTCTTT. It specifies CASSSRGGTEAFF. The chain employs TRBV7-2 and TRBJ1-1; the D is unclear. V gave up 4 bases and J gave up 4 bases, with 10 bases separating them. Germline assignment: CDR1 SGHTA and CDR2 FQGNSA. The CDR3 sequence is 13 residues long.